These 26 T cell receptor beta chains were all obtained from the same sample, sequenced in a study of blood T cell repertoires in COVID-19. Clones were sequenced by immunoSEQ multiplex PCR, and TCRdb holds only the in-frame ones, with some missing. In the table there are more than 65,000 clones, 80% to 90% of which are singletons. The specimen sequenced was peripheral blood. The receptors stem from a woman aged 45 to 65 with acute or convalescent COVID-19.

The V call is TRBV12-3 or TRBV12-4, the J call TRBJ2-1; D is unresolved. The V end was cut by 0 bases, the J end by 9 bases, with 9 bases between. This CDR3 has 13 residues. DNA of the CDR3: TGTGCCAGCAGTTTAGCCGCACAGACTGAGCAGTTCTTC. Its translation: CASSLAAQTEQFF.

V usage is TRBV27 and J usage is TRBJ2-2, with 7 nucleotides matching TRBD1. With 7 bases clipped from V and 2 bases from J, the junction kept 10 bases outside the gene matches. CDR1 and CDR2 from the germline V gene are MNHEY and SMNVEV (reference sequence). This CDR3 spans 16 amino acids. For the CDR3, the DNA is TGTGCCAGCAAGGAGATAGGGACAGCAAACACCGGGGAGCTGTTTTTT. Its protein product is CASKEIGTANTGELFF.

The chain combines TRBV11-2 with TRBJ2-3; possible D gene TRBD1, 5 bases. Germline V CDR1 and CDR2: SGHAT, FQNNGV. V lost 0 bases and J 2 bases, leaving 24 bases between the germline ends. There are 20 residues in the CDR3. The CDR3 coding sequence is TGTGCCAGCAGCTTAGACGGGCGAATAGACAGAATCTGTGCCACAGATACGCAGTATTTT. Translating gives CASSLDGRIDRICATDTQYF.

This rearrangement joins TRBV9 to TRBJ1-2; D unresolved. The CDR3 has 15 residues. Germline V CDR1 and CDR2: SGDLS, YYNGEE. V was shortened by 0 bases and J by 4 bases, with 13 bases between the two germline ends. The CDR3 reads CASSVEVGESYGYTF. The CDR3 DNA is TGTGCCAGCAGCGTAGAGGTGGGAGAAAGCTATGGCTACACCTTC.

The rearrangement uses TRBV18 and TRBJ2-3; 8 bases fit TRBD2. Germline values: CDR1 KGHSH, CDR2 LQKENI. This CDR3 region has 17 residues. The V and J ends lost 6 bases and 6 bases, in that order; junction bases with no gene match: 17. CDR3 nucleotides: TGTGCCAGCTCGCCCCCGGGTCTGGCGGGAGGAGCCGATACGCAGTATTTT. This codes for CASSPPGLAGGADTQYF.

J is TRBJ1-1 and V is TRBV12-3 or TRBV12-4; D may be TRBD1 (6 bases). The CDR3 sequence is 12 residues long. The germline V and J ends were trimmed by 2 bases and 11 bases, with 12 bases remaining between them. Here the CDR3 DNA reads TGTGCCAGCAGTTTACATACAGGGTCGGCTTTCTTT. It specifies CASSLHTGSAFF.

For this clone: Germline and junction disagree at one end, which may indicate a read error. The gene calls are TRBV30 and TRBJ1-2; TRBD1 aligns across 9 bases. The CDR3 is 11 residues long. Germline loops: CDR1 GTSNPN, CDR2 SVGIG (reference sequence). The CDR3 protein is CTWRDRGGYTF. The CDR3 nucleotides read TGTACCTGGAGAGACAGGGGGGGCTACACCTTC.

This chain uses TRBV7-2 with TRBJ1-6; 9 positions agree with TRBD1. V was clipped by 5 bases and J by 9 bases; unmatched bases: 5. In germline, CDR1 is SGHTA, CDR2 FQGNSA. The CDR3 totals 14 residues. CDR3 protein: CASSGTGLVSPLHF. CDR3 nucleotide sequence: TGTGCCAGCAGCGGGACAGGGTTGGTTTCACCCCTCCACTTT.

The chain is built from TRBV10-3 and TRBJ2-2, with 8 bases that match TRBD2. J was trimmed by 4 bases and V by 7 bases; bases with no gene match: 11. Looked up from germline, CDR1 is ENHRY and CDR2 is SYGVKD. This CDR3 spans 16 amino acids. CDR3 region: CAINPSAGGFTGELFF. The CDR3 nucleotides read TGTGCCATCAACCCGTCCGCGGGAGGTTTCACCGGGGAGCTGTTTTTT.

As DNA, the CDR3 is TGCAGTGCTAGTTCTAGGCGGGACTTTAGCGATGAGCAGTTCTTC. This codes for CSASSRRDFSDEQFF. V usage is TRBV20-1 and J usage is TRBJ2-1; TRBD2 might be the D (6 bases). CDR3 length: 15 residues. Deletions cut 3 bases from V and 8 bases from J, with 20 bases between. CDR1 DFQATT and CDR2 SNEGSKA come from the germline V gene (reference sequence).

The chain carries TRBV5-5 and TRBJ2-1; TRBD2 matches at 11 bases. CDR1 and CDR2 (germline): SGHKS, YYEKEE (reference sequence). CDR3 length: 15 residues. Trimming removed 4 bases from V and 9 bases from J; junction bases left unmatched: 9. CDR3 coding DNA: TGTGCCAGCAGCCCGATAGCGGGAGGGCCGATTGAGCAGTTCTTC. This encodes CASSPIAGGPIEQFF.

This clone turned up a few times. This chain connects TRBV5-6 to TRBJ2-7; tentatively, D is TRBD2 (6 bases). Trimming left V 4 bases short and J 4 bases short, with 24 bases between. This CDR3 region has 17 residues. In germline, CDR1 is SGHDT, CDR2 YYEEEE. The CDR3 DNA is TGTGCCAGCAGCGCTAGACTAGGGACGGACATACCTTACGAGCAGTACTTC. As protein: CASSARLGTDIPYEQYF.

J is TRBJ1-2 and V is TRBV6-2 or TRBV6-3, with D unclear. Germline V gene data show CDR1 as MNHEY and CDR2 as SVGEGT. V was shortened by 2 bases and J by 0 bases, with 4 bases between the two germline ends. The CDR3 contains 13 residues. The CDR3 reads CASSYPANYGYTF. DNA for the CDR3: TGTGCCAGCAGTTACCCCGCTAACTATGGCTACACCTTC.

The chain uses TRBV10-2 and TRBJ2-7; D is ambiguous. The germline CDR1 and CDR2 sequences are WSHSY and SAAADI. The V and J ends lost 8 bases and 5 bases respectively, with 10 bases between them. CDR3 length: 11 amino acids. The CDR3: CASALVHEQYF. The CDR3 coding sequence is TGCGCCAGCGCTCTAGTCCACGAGCAGTACTTC.

The genes are TRBV19 and TRBJ2-7; maybe TRBD1 (7 bases). From germline, CDR1 is LNHDA and CDR2 SQIVND (reference sequence). Trimming took 4 bases from V and 5 from J, leaving 18 bases between them. This CDR3 spans 15 amino acids. CDR3 bases: TGTGCCAGTAGTACAGGGGGTTTGGGGGGCAACGAGCAGTACTTC. The encoded protein is CASSTGGLGGNEQYF. The variable domain in full, with the rest retrieved from reference TRBV19 and TRBJ2-7, is DGGITQSPKYLFRKEGQNVTLSCEQNLNHDAMYWYRQDPGQGLRLIYYSQIVNDFQKGDIAEGYSVSREKKESFPLTVTSAQKNPTAFYLCASSTGGLGGNEQYFGPGTRLTVT.

The chain employs TRBV7-8 and TRBJ2-1; 7 nucleotides line up with TRBD2. With 2 bases clipped from V and 4 bases from J, the junction kept 8 bases outside the gene matches. The CDR3 has 16 amino acids. Looked up from germline, CDR1 is SGHVS and CDR2 is FQNEAQ. This chain's CDR3 is CASSLRAGAGYNEQFF. The CDR3 region has the DNA TGTGCCAGCAGCTTACGGGCGGGAGCGGGATACAATGAGCAGTTCTTC.

This clone has more than one count but fewer than ten. The J gene is TRBJ1-1, the V gene TRBV18, with a tentative D call TRBD1 (6 bases). The germline V gene encodes CDR1 KGHSH and CDR2 LQKENI. Trimming shortened V by 2 bases and J by 3 bases, and 13 bases separated the two germline ends. The CDR3 length is 15 residues. The CDR3, as DNA: TGTGCCAGCTCACCATTGGGGGCTTCCTACACTGAAGCTTTCTTT. It is translated as CASSPLGASYTEAFF.

J is TRBJ1-2 and V is TRBV19; D gene unclear. The ends were cut back, 7 bases at V and 4 bases at J, with 19 bases in the middle. From germline, CDR1 is LNHDA and CDR2 SQIVND (reference sequence). CDR3 length: 15 amino acids. In DNA, the CDR3 is TGTGCCAGTAACCCGAGCCCGACACTCTCCTATGGCTACACCTTC. Amino acids: CASNPSPTLSYGYTF.

The genes are TRBV12-2 and TRBJ2-3; TRBD2 was called by the table and not checked on the DNA. TRBV12-2 is listed as a pseudogene. The CDR3 spans 16 residues. The CDR3 DNA reads as TGTGCAAGTCGCTTAAAGGGTGTCAGACTCCGAGGGCCGCAGTATTTT. This translates into CASRLKGVRLRGPQYF.

The chain employs TRBV4-2 and TRBJ2-1, with D perhaps TRBD1 (5 bases). Trimming pared 1 base from V and 7 bases from J, leaving 11 bases between. Germline values: CDR1 LGHNA, CDR2 YNFKEQ. This CDR3 spans 14 amino acids. CDR3 amino acids: CASSQGPGKNEQFF. The CDR3 DNA follows: TGTGCCAGCAGCCAAGGACCAGGGAAGAATGAGCAGTTCTTC.

The sample holds one count of this clone. The chain recombines TRBV28 with TRBJ1-2; 8 bases are a match to TRBD1. Germline CDR1 reads MDHEN; CDR2 reads SYDVKM. Trimming took 6 bases from V and 8 from J; bases not matched to a gene: 20. This CDR3 contains 17 residues. The CDR3 sequence: CASSTATPTGAVEGYTF. The CDR3 DNA reads as TGTGCCAGCAGCACCGCCACTCCGACAGGGGCGGTTGAAGGCTACACCTTC.

The chain employs TRBV28 and TRBJ1-4; 9 bases match TRBD1. With 7 bases clipped from V and 7 bases from J, the junction kept 10 bases outside the gene matches. The length of the CDR3 is 15 residues. Germline loops: CDR1 MDHEN, CDR2 SYDVKM. The CDR3 sequence: CASIWGDRDGEKLFF. Here the CDR3 DNA reads TGTGCCAGCATCTGGGGGGACAGGGATGGTGAAAAACTGTTTTTT.

In DNA, the CDR3 is TGCGCCAGCAGCCGGACAGCCCAAGAGACCCAGTACTTC. This translates into CASSRTAQETQYF. V and J are TRBV4-1 and TRBJ2-5, with a possible D match to TRBD1 (6 bases). Trimming shortened V by 4 bases and J by 1 base, and 7 bases separated the two germline ends. CDR1 is MGHRA and CDR2 is YSYEKL in the germline V gene. The CDR3 is 13 residues long.

This clone came up a few times. The J gene is TRBJ1-4, the V gene TRBV12-3 or TRBV12-4; possibly TRBD1 for D (6 bases). V lost 6 bases, J lost 6 bases, and 8 bases lay in between. The CDR3 totals 12 residues. The CDR3 here is CASSRTDEKLFF. The CDR3 region has the DNA TGTGCCAGCAGCCGGACAGATGAAAAACTGTTTTTT.

This chain connects TRBV2 to TRBJ1-4, with D possibly TRBD1 on 6 matching bases. Trimming shortened V by 9 bases and J by 11 bases, and 19 bases separated the two germline ends. Germline V gives CDR1 SNHLY, CDR2 FYNNEI. The CDR3 has 13 residues. The CDR3 DNA follows: TGTGCCAGTAGGGGGACCCCGACGGGTAAACTGTTTTTT. As protein: CASRGTPTGKLFF.

The chain links TRBV5-4 to TRBJ1-2, with 12 bases that match TRBD1. The CDR3 contains 18 residues. The V gene end was trimmed by 3 bases and the J gene end by 4 bases; junction bases not matched to a gene: 13. Germline loops: CDR1 SGHNT, CDR2 YYREEE (reference sequence). CDR3 nucleotides: TGTGCCAGCAGCTCGCCTGGGACAGGGGGCTATTCCGCCTATGGCTACACCTTC. This sequence encodes CASSSPGTGGYSAYGYTF.